These T cell receptor beta chains were read from a single sample in a study of T cell repertoires in cytomegalovirus infection. Antigens for these TCRs are unknown. MiXCR, applied by TCRdb to the reads, yields one record per CDR3 protein. The repertoire includes roughly 730,000 distinct CDR3 sequences, roughly a third of them detected once, and approximately 18% sits in the top ten. The sample here was cultured PBMCs, taken from culture after CMV antigen stimulation. Source of these receptors: a human donor in good health (CMV status not recorded). Some clones in this sample may be carry-over from other donors' samples. Both conserved end residues are part of each CDR3. The D gene is left open where the match is weak. Expanded clones get a size class; other rows say once, few or many, or leave the size out.

j_gene: TRBJ2-7
v_gene: TRBV7-6
d_gene: .
abundance: .
CDR3aa: CASSQLSEYSRYEQYF
CDR3nt: TGTGCCAGCAGTCAGCTATCAGAGTACAGTCGCTACGAGCAGTACTTC

j_gene: TRBJ2-5
v_gene: TRBV7-2
d_gene: TRBD2
abundance: few
CDR3aa: CASSFRGAGGPGETQYF
CDR3nt: TGTGCCAGCAGCTTCCGAGGGGCGGGAGGGCCGGGGGAGACCCAGTACTTC

j_gene: TRBJ2-4
v_gene: TRBV7-9
d_gene: .
abundance: .
CDR3aa: CASSGDIQYF
CDR3nt: TGTGCCAGCAGCGGGGACATTCAGTACTTC

j_gene: TRBJ1-4
v_gene: TRBV7-2
d_gene: .
abundance: many
CDR3aa: CASSLTPGKLFF
CDR3nt: TGTGCCAGCAGCCTCACCCCGGGGAAACTGTTTTTT

j_gene: TRBJ2-7
v_gene: TRBV7-2
d_gene: .
abundance: many
CDR3aa: CASSTRGPPYEQYF
CDR3nt: TGTGCCAGCAGTACTCGGGGGCCCCCCTACGAGCAGTACTTC

j_gene: TRBJ2-5
v_gene: TRBV20-1
d_gene: TRBD2
abundance: once
CDR3aa: CSARDERGGGETQYF
CDR3nt: TGCAGTGCTAGAGACGAGCGGGGGGGCGGGGAGACCCAGTACTTC

j_gene: TRBJ2-5
v_gene: TRBV12-3/TRBV12-4
d_gene: .
abundance: .
CDR3aa: CASSYPSDAETQYF
CDR3nt: TGTGCCAGCAGCTATCCCTCAGATGCGGAGACCCAGTACTTC

j_gene: TRBJ2-1
v_gene: TRBV6-5
d_gene: .
abundance: few
CDR3aa: CASSYKRVHNEQFF
CDR3nt: TGTGCCAGCAGTTACAAGCGGGTCCACAATGAGCAGTTCTTC

j_gene: TRBJ2-5
v_gene: TRBV15
d_gene: .
abundance: .
CDR3aa: CATSRDLTVQETQYF
CDR3nt: TGTGCCACCAGCAGAGATTTGACGGTGCAAGAGACCCAGTACTTC

j_gene: TRBJ2-1
v_gene: TRBV12-3/TRBV12-4
d_gene: TRBD2
abundance: .
CDR3aa: CASSLHPLAGDPNEQFF
CDR3nt: TGTGCCAGCAGCCTACACCCACTAGCGGGAGACCCCAATGAGCAGTTCTTC

j_gene: TRBJ2-3
v_gene: TRBV18
d_gene: TRBD1
abundance: .
CDR3aa: CASSPQTGGADTQYF
CDR3nt: TGTGCCAGCTCACCACAGACAGGGGGCGCAGATACGCAGTATTTT

j_gene: TRBJ2-7
v_gene: TRBV4-1
d_gene: .
abundance: .
CDR3aa: CASSQEGIGYEQYF
CDR3nt: TGCGCCAGCAGCCAAGAGGGTATTGGATACGAGCAGTACTTC

j_gene: TRBJ1-5
v_gene: TRBV12-3/TRBV12-4
d_gene: .
abundance: .
CDR3aa: CASTWGGGNQPQHF
CDR3nt: TGTGCCAGCACCTGGGGGGGAGGCAATCAGCCCCAGCATTTT

j_gene: TRBJ1-4
v_gene: TRBV2
d_gene: TRBD1
abundance: .
CDR3aa: CASSPPTGRGRKLFF
CDR3nt: TGTGCCAGCAGTCCCCCGACAGGGAGGGGGCGAAAACTGTTTTTT

j_gene: TRBJ2-3
v_gene: TRBV12-5
d_gene: .
abundance: many
CDR3aa: CASGLVVGLRGKGADTQYF
CDR3nt: TGTGCTAGTGGTTTGGTCGTAGGGCTTCGCGGGAAGGGGGCAGATACGCAGTATTTT

j_gene: TRBJ2-7
v_gene: TRBV7-9
d_gene: .
abundance: .
CDR3aa: CASRSPRGVGEQYF
CDR3nt: TGTGCCAGCAGATCCCCTAGGGGAGTGGGCGAGCAGTACTTC

j_gene: TRBJ2-7
v_gene: TRBV20-1
d_gene: .
abundance: .
CDR3aa: CSATGTYYEQYF
CDR3nt: TGCAGTGCTACCGGGACATACTACGAGCAGTACTTC

j_gene: TRBJ2-7
v_gene: TRBV4-1
d_gene: .
abundance: .
CDR3aa: CASSQDMGAYEQYF
CDR3nt: TGCGCCAGCAGCCAAGATATGGGAGCCTACGAGCAGTACTTC

j_gene: TRBJ2-7
v_gene: TRBV20-1
d_gene: .
abundance: .
CDR3aa: CSAHLEGPYEQYF
CDR3nt: TGCAGTGCGCACCTGGAGGGACCCTACGAGCAGTACTTC

j_gene: TRBJ2-7
v_gene: TRBV7-2
d_gene: .
abundance: few
CDR3aa: CASSSWVHEQYF
CDR3nt: TGTGCCAGCAGCTCCTGGGTCCACGAGCAGTACTTC

j_gene: TRBJ2-3
v_gene: TRBV7-2
d_gene: .
abundance: many
CDR3aa: CASSWGRTDTQYF
CDR3nt: TGTGCCAGCAGCTGGGGGAGGACAGATACGCAGTATTTT

j_gene: TRBJ2-5
v_gene: TRBV18
d_gene: .
abundance: .
CDR3aa: CASSPGAAERETQYF
CDR3nt: TGTGCCAGCTCACCGGGGGCGGCGGAGAGGGAGACCCAGTACTTC

j_gene: TRBJ1-5
v_gene: TRBV12-3/TRBV12-4
d_gene: .
abundance: few
CDR3aa: CASSRSGGSAQHF
CDR3nt: TGTGCCAGCAGTCGTTCCGGGGGCTCAGCCCAGCATTTT

j_gene: TRBJ2-3
v_gene: TRBV5-5
d_gene: .
abundance: .
CDR3aa: CASSPVQGGSPDTQYF
CDR3nt: TGTGCCAGCAGCCCGGTGCAGGGTGGGTCTCCAGATACGCAGTATTTT

j_gene: TRBJ2-7
v_gene: TRBV5-4
d_gene: .
abundance: .
CDR3aa: CASSSVPTAQYF
CDR3nt: TGTGCCAGCAGTTCGGTCCCAACGGCGCAGTACTTC

j_gene: TRBJ1-6
v_gene: TRBV11-2
d_gene: .
abundance: .
CDR3aa: CASSLDASVDSPLHF
CDR3nt: TGTGCCAGCAGCTTAGATGCATCGGTCGATTCACCCCTCCACTTT